What follows are 17 T cell receptor beta chains derived from one specimen sequenced in a study of coeliac disease. The table came from immunoSEQ multiplex PCR; TCRdb's copy has only in-frame clones and leaves some out. Here the sample spans about 4,000 clones, roughly 60% being singletons. Input material: lymphocytes from the gut lamina propria. The receptors originated from a man between 65 and 85 years old without celiac disease.

The gene calls are TRBV5-1 and TRBJ2-3, with 9 bases identical to TRBD2. V trimming: 0 bases; J trimming: 5 bases; junction bases outside the gene matches: 10. Germline lookup yields CDR1 SGHRS and CDR2 YFSETQ. The CDR3 runs 17 residues. CDR3 nucleotide sequence: TGCGCCAGCAGCTTGGCCGGAGTTAGCGGGGGAGGAGATACGCAGTATTTT. This codes for CASSLAGVSGGGDTQYF.

The chain uses TRBV11-2 and TRBJ2-5; TRBD2 aligns across 12 bases. There are 18 residues in the CDR3. V was pared by 1 base and J by 2 bases, with 8 bases of the junction left unmatched. Per germline, CDR1 SGHAT and CDR2 FQNNGV. This CDR3 is CASSLGGGLAGWQETQYF. The CDR3 nucleotides read TGTGCCAGCAGCTTAGGGGGCGGACTAGCGGGGTGGCAAGAGACCCAGTACTTC.

This clone is labeled large. The chain joins TRBV21-1 to TRBJ2-1; the DNA was not compared with TRBD1, the D call given in the table. TRBV21-1 is given as a pseudogene. This CDR3 spans 15 amino acids. The CDR3 region is CASSPQGQPDHEQFF. CDR3 in DNA: TGTGCCAGCAGCCCACAGGGTCAACCAGACCATGAGCAGTTCTTC.

This chain connects TRBV7-8 to TRBJ1-1; no clear D. Germline CDR1 is SGHVS and CDR2 is FQNEAQ. Trimming took off 5 bases at V and 6 bases at J, with 13 bases between the two ends. The CDR3 runs 13 residues. This CDR3 is CASSPQVEAEAFF. For the CDR3, the DNA is TGTGCCAGCAGCCCCCAAGTAGAAGCTGAAGCTTTCTTT.

The chain is built from TRBV6-1 and TRBJ2-1; D might be TRBD2 (5 bases). CDR3 length: 13 residues. Trimming shortened V by 5 bases and J by 9 bases, and 14 bases separated the two germline ends. Germline V CDR1 and CDR2: MNHNS, SASEGT. The CDR3 loop is CASSTREVFEQFF. The CDR3 DNA is TGTGCCAGCAGTACGAGGGAAGTGTTTGAGCAGTTCTTC.

Of note for this clone: Other DNA variants within this sample encode the same CDR3. The rearrangement joins TRBV29-1 to TRBJ2-1; possible D gene TRBD1, 6 bases. CDR1 and CDR2 from the germline V gene are SQVTM and ANQGSEA. Trimming left V 3 bases short and J 0 bases short, with 9 bases between. This CDR3 is 14 amino acids long. The CDR3 spells CSVDQGGSYNEQFF. The DNA for the CDR3 is TGCAGCGTTGATCAAGGGGGCTCCTACAATGAGCAGTTCTTC.

The rearrangement joins TRBV10-3 to TRBJ2-7; the match to TRBD1 covers 10 bases. Germline trimming cut 0 bases from V and 5 bases from J; bases unmatched to any gene: 4. CDR1 ENHRY and CDR2 SYGVKD come from the germline V gene. This CDR3 spans 15 amino acids. Here the CDR3 DNA reads TGTGCCATCAGTGAGTCGATGGGGACAGGGGACGAGCAGTACTTC. The encoded protein is CAISESMGTGDEQYF.

The V call is TRBV7-3, the J call TRBJ2-2, with a weak D call TRBD1 (6 bases). The V and J ends lost 5 bases and 6 bases respectively, with 7 bases between them. This CDR3 has 12 residues. Germline V lookup: CDR1 SGHTA, CDR2 FQGTGA. CDR3: CASSRGSGELFF. The CDR3 DNA reads as TGTGCCAGCAGCAGGGGGTCCGGGGAGCTGTTTTTT.

The V call is TRBV15, the J call TRBJ1-4; D gene unclear. This CDR3 is built from 13 residues. Trimming cost V 6 bases and J 8 bases, with 13 bases left between them. Looked up from germline, CDR1 is LNHNV and CDR2 is YYDKDF (reference sequence). Written as DNA, the CDR3 is TGTGCCACCAGTCGAAGGGCGGGGGAAAAACTGTTTTTT. This translates into CATSRRAGEKLFF.

The chain recombines TRBV5-4 with TRBJ1-6; 11 bases fit TRBD1. Germline V lookup: CDR1 SGHNT, CDR2 YYREEE (reference sequence). V lost 4 bases and J lost 8; bases outside the gene matches: 8. The CDR3 is made up of 16 amino acids. CDR3 region: CASSKRRTGGDSPLHF. The CDR3 DNA reads TGTGCCAGCAGCAAAAGGAGGACAGGGGGCGATTCACCCCTCCACTTT.

The rearrangement uses TRBV7-6 and TRBJ2-3, with 7 bases identical to TRBD1. Germline V CDR1 and CDR2: SGHVS, FNYEAQ. The CDR3 runs 16 residues. V lost 2 bases to trimming and J lost 1 base; unmatched junction nucleotides: 6. CDR3 nucleotides: TGTGCCAGCAGCTTATTGAGGGGGCGAGGCACAGATACGCAGTATTTT. This encodes CASSLLRGRGTDTQYF.

The genes are TRBV11-2 and TRBJ2-7, with 11 bases matching TRBD2. The junction had 4 bases not matched to a gene; V was cut back by 1 base and J by 2 bases. The CDR3 sequence is 16 residues long. Germline V CDR1 and CDR2: SGHAT, FQNNGV. The CDR3 is CASSLGRLAGTYEQYF. In DNA, the CDR3 is TGTGCCAGCAGCTTAGGGCGACTAGCGGGGACCTACGAGCAGTACTTC.

The genes are TRBV28 and TRBJ1-2; TRBD1 agrees at 11 bases. Germline V lookup: CDR1 MDHEN, CDR2 SYDVKM. V lost 5 bases, J lost 3 bases, and 5 bases stayed unmatched. The CDR3 has 15 residues. CDR3: CASSGGDRGDYGYTF. The CDR3 region has the DNA TGTGCCAGCAGTGGGGGGGACAGGGGGGACTATGGCTACACCTTC.

The V call is TRBV20-1, the J call TRBJ2-3; D remains unclear. Trimming removed 5 bases from V and 5 bases from J, with 8 bases in between. Germline V gene lookup returns CDR1 DFQATT and CDR2 SNEGSKA (reference sequence). The CDR3 is 11 residues long. For the CDR3, the DNA is TGCAGTGCTCCTCTCGGAGATACGCAGTATTTT. Translating gives CSAPLGDTQYF.

Judged by abundance, this clone is medium-sized. The rearrangement joins TRBV6-5 to TRBJ2-1, with 8 bases lining up with TRBD1. There are 14 residues in the CDR3. Germline CDR1 is MNHEY and CDR2 is SVGAGI. Trimming took 0 bases from V and 7 from J; bases not matched to a gene: 2. The CDR3, as DNA: TGTGCCAGCAGTTACTCGACAGGGGTGAATGAGCAGTTCTTC. It encodes CASSYSTGVNEQFF.

This clone has only a few counts. The chain carries TRBV2 and TRBJ2-7; 8 bases line up with TRBD1. Losses at the gene ends were 7 bases for V and 8 bases for J; bases not matched to a gene: 10. CDR3 length: 13 amino acids. CDR1 SNHLY and CDR2 FYNNEI come from the germline V gene. The CDR3: CASTGGETAQQYF. In DNA form, the CDR3 reads TGTGCCAGCACAGGGGGCGAAACAGCTCAGCAGTACTTC.

The chain couples TRBV19 to TRBJ2-4; no definite D call. V was clipped by 4 bases and J by 2 bases, with 15 bases between them. CDR3 length equals 16 residues. Per the germline V gene, CDR1 is LNHDA and CDR2 is SQIVND (reference sequence). DNA of the CDR3: TGTGCCAGTAGTACGGCCGGGTTCGGAACCAAAAACATTCAGTACTTC. Amino acids: CASSTAGFGTKNIQYF.